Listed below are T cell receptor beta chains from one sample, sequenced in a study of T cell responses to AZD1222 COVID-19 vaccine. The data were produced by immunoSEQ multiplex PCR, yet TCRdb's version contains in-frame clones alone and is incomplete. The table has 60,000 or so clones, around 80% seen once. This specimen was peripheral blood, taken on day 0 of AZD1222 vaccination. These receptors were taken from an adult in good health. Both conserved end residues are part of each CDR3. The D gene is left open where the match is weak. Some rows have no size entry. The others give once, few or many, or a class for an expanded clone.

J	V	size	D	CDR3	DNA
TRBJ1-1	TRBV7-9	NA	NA	CASSLQAGNTEAFF	TGTGCCAGCAGCTTACAGGCCGGGAACACTGAAGCTTTCTTT
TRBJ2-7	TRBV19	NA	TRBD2	CASSTRTSGRLDEQYF	TGTGCCAGTAGTACTAGGACTAGCGGGAGATTGGACGAGCAGTACTTC
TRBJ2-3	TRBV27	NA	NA	CASSRAGTKKADTQYF	TGTGCCAGCAGTCGCGCCGGGACAAAGAAGGCAGATACGCAGTATTTT
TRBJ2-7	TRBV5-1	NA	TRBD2	CASSLPELTSGKGDEQYF	TGCGCCAGCAGCTTGCCAGAACTGACTAGCGGGAAAGGGGACGAGCAGTACTTC
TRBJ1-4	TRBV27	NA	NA	CASSLIVTPLGGGREKLFF	TGTGCCAGCAGTTTAATTGTAACACCACTTGGGGGCGGACGGGAAAAACTGTTTTTT
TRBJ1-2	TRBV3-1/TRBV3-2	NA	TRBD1	CASSPRTGGANYGYTF	TGTGCCAGCAGCCCTCGAACAGGGGGCGCGAACTATGGCTACACCTTC
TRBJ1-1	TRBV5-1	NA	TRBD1	CASSTQGQEYTEAFF	TGCGCCAGCAGCACTCAGGGACAGGAGTACACTGAAGCTTTCTTT
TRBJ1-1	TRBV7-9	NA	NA	CASSFMGTEAFF	TGTGCCAGCAGCTTTATGGGCACTGAAGCTTTCTTT
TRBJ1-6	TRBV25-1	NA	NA	CASSLTLGESPLHF	TGTGCCAGCAGCCTAACTCTTGGAGAGTCACCCCTCCACTTT
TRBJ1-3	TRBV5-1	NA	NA	CASSPFEEPSGNTIYF	TGCGCCAGCAGCCCCTTCGAGGAGCCTTCTGGAAACACCATATATTTT
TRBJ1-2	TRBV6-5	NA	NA	CASSYSYLNPNYGYTF	TGTGCCAGCAGTTACTCGTATCTCAATCCTAACTATGGCTACACCTTC
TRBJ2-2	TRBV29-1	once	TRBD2	CSARTSGTAGELFF	TGCAGCGCTCGGACTAGCGGGACGGCCGGGGAGCTGTTTTTT
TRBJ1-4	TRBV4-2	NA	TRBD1	CASSQKGQGVVEKLFF	TGTGCCAGCAGCCAAAAGGGACAGGGGGTTGTAGAAAAACTGTTTTTT
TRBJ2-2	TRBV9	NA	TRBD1	CASSRTGLTGELFF	TGTGCCAGCAGCCGGACAGGGCTTACCGGGGAGCTGTTTTTT
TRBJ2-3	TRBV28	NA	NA	CASSGWDTQYF	TGTGCCAGCAGTGGATGGGATACGCAGTATTTT
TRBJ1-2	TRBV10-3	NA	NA	CAISEEEGIYGYTF	TGTGCCATCAGTGAGGAGGAAGGGATCTATGGCTACACCTTC
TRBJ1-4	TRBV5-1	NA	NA	CASSWGAQGEKLFF	TGCGCCAGCAGCTGGGGGGCCCAGGGCGAAAAACTGTTTTTT
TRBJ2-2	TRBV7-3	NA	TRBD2	CASSPGLASGELFF	TGTGCCAGCAGCCCGGGACTAGCGTCCGGGGAGCTGTTTTTT
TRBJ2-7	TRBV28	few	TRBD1	CASRPGLRQGLPYEQYF	TGTGCCAGCCGCCCGGGTTTAAGACAGGGCCTCCCCTACGAGCAGTACTTC
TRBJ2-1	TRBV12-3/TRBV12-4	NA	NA	CASSLVGNEQFF	TGTGCCAGCAGTTTAGTAGGGAATGAGCAGTTCTTC
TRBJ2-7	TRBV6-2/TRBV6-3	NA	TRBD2	CASSYPRDYPLTEQYF	TGTGCCAGCAGTTACCCCCGGGACTATCCCCTCACGGAGCAGTACTTC
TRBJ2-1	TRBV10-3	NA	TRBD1	CAISSGTGVGDEQFF	TGTGCCATCAGCTCCGGGACAGGGGTTGGCGATGAGCAGTTCTTC
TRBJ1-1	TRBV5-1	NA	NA	CASSLSSGPTEAFF	TGCGCCAGCTCCCTTTCTTCGGGGCCCACTGAAGCTTTCTTT
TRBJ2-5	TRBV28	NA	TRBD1	CASSLSGAGGQETQYF	TGTGCCAGCAGTTTATCCGGGGCAGGGGGACAAGAGACCCAGTACTTC
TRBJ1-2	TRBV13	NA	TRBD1	CASSFYGTGEDGYTF	TGTGCCAGCAGCTTCTATGGGACAGGGGAAGATGGCTACACCTTC
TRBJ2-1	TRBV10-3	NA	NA	CAISERSGSAGDEQFF	TGTGCCATCAGTGAAAGGAGCGGGTCCGCGGGCGATGAGCAGTTCTTC
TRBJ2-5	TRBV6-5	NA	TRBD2	CASRRSGLAGETQYF	TGTGCCAGCAGGCGATCGGGACTAGCGGGAGAGACCCAGTACTTC
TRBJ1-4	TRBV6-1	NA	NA	CASSEASSNEKLFF	TGTGCCAGCAGTGAGGCCAGTTCTAATGAAAAACTGTTTTTT
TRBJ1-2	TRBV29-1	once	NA	CSVERGRLYGYTF	TGCAGCGTTGAACGAGGGCGGCTCTATGGCTACACCTTC
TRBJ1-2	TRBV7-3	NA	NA	CASSLTPGHYGYTF	TGTGCCAGCAGCTTAACTCCGGGACATTATGGCTACACCTTC
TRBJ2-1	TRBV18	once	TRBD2	CASSLAGGPDYEQFF	TGTGCCAGCTCACTAGCGGGAGGGCCCGACTATGAGCAGTTCTTC
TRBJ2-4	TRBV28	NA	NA	CASSAPTRGAKNIQYF	TGTGCCAGCAGTGCCCCGACGCGTGGGGCCAAAAACATTCAGTACTTC
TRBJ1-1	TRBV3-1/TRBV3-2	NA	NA	CASSQVPGSVNTEAFF	TGTGCCAGCAGCCAAGTTCCAGGGTCGGTTAACACTGAAGCTTTCTTT
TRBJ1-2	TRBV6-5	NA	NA	CASSRVEGTGGYTF	TGTGCCAGCAGCCGGGTAGAGGGGACGGGCGGCTACACCTTC
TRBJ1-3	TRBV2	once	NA	CASVASGAGNTIYF	TGTGCCAGCGTCGCTTCAGGGGCTGGAAACACCATATATTTT
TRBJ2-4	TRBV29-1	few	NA	CSVLEREKNIQYF	TGCAGCGTCCTCGAGCGAGAGAAAAACATTCAGTACTTC
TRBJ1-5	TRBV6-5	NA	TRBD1	CASNPGTGFHQPQHF	TGTGCCAGCAACCCAGGGACAGGTTTTCATCAGCCCCAGCATTTT
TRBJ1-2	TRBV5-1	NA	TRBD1	CASSLTGGTNYGYTF	TGCGCCAGCAGCCTCACAGGGGGGACAAACTATGGCTACACCTTC
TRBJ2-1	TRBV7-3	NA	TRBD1	CASRGTGASNEQFF	TGTGCCAGCAGGGGGACAGGGGCAAGCAATGAGCAGTTCTTC
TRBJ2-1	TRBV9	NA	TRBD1	CASSVEGASYNEQFF	TGTGCCAGCAGCGTAGAGGGGGCCTCCTACAATGAGCAGTTCTTC
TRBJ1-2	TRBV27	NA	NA	CASTPRGGSAPGYTF	TGTGCCAGCACCCCGCGGGGGGGATCGGCCCCGGGCTACACCTTC
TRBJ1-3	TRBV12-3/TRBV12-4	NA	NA	CASSLAQPNTIYF	TGTGCCAGCAGTTTAGCGCAACCAAACACCATATATTTT
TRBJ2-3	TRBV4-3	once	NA	CASSQPRGDGTDTQYF	TGCGCCAGCAGCCAACCCAGAGGGGACGGCACAGATACGCAGTATTTT
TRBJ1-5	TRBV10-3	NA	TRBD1	CAISQGVNQPQHF	TGTGCCATCAGCCAGGGGGTAAATCAGCCCCAGCATTTT
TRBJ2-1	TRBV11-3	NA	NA	CASSPQSYNEQFF	TGTGCCAGCAGCCCCCAATCCTACAATGAGCAGTTCTTC
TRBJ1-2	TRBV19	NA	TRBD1	CASSIGLLQGAYGYTF	TGTGCCAGTAGTATAGGCCTTTTGCAGGGGGCCTATGGCTACACCTTC
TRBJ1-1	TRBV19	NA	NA	CATRRQPGTEAFF	TGTGCCACTAGAAGACAGCCTGGCACTGAAGCTTTCTTT
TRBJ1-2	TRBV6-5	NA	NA	CASSWPQVSYGYTF	TGTGCCAGCAGTTGGCCCCAAGTTAGCTATGGCTACACCTTC
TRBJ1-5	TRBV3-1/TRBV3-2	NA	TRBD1	CASSQRTGTDQPQHF	TGTGCCAGCAGCCAACGGACAGGGACCGATCAGCCCCAGCATTTT
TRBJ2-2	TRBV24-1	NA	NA	CATSDRATGELFF	TGTGCCACCAGTGACCGGGCGACCGGGGAGCTGTTTTTT